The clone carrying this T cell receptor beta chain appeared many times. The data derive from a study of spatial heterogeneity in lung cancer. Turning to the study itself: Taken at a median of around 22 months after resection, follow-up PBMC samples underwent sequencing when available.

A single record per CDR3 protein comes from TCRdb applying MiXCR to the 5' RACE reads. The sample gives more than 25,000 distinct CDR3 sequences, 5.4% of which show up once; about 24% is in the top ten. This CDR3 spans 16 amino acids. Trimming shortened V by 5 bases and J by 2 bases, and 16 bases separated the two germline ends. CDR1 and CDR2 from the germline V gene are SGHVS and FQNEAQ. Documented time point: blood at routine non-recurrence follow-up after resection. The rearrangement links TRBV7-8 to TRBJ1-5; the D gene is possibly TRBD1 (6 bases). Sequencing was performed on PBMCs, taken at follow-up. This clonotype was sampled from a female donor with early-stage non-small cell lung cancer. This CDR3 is CASSRQGQEGNQPQHF. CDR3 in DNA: TGTGCCAGCAGCCGGCAGGGGCAGGAGGGCAATCAGCCCCAGCATTTT.